The clone carrying this T cell receptor (beta chain) was counted a few times. This record comes from a study of blood T cells in healthy people across ages. This CDR3 has 14 residues. The germline CDR1 and CDR2 sequences are MNHEY and SMNVEV (reference sequence). The V and J ends lost 4 bases and 3 bases, in that order; junction bases with no gene match: 6. It was with a sample-barcoded 5' primer and a J-beta primer mix that a second PCR of roughly 7 to 12 cycles was run. In TCRdb, the 5' RACE reads were re-called with MiXCR into one record per CDR3 protein. The sample yields roughly 700,000 distinct CDR3 sequences, just under 25% seen once. The sample providers were healthy Caucasian people from Russia, aged roughly 6 to 90. These data also formed part of another study, on T cells of mothers and their children.

The clonotype was recovered from a boy aged 5-17 years in good health. Sample: blood. V is TRBV27 and J is TRBJ2-7, with 7 bases aligning to TRBD2. This CDR3 is CASSYSGGDYEQYF. CDR3 sequence (DNA): TGTGCCAGCAGTTACTCGGGGGGAGACTACGAGCAGTACTTC.